A single sample is the source of the 30 T cell receptor beta chains below, sequenced in a study of Ad26.COV2.S vaccination and SARS-CoV-2 variants. Treatment in this sample: some 20 received Ad26.COV2.S at low or high dose, single or two shots; about 5 received placebo; per-sample allocation not given. Following the first vaccine or placebo injection, samples were taken on day 63. Clones were read by immunoSEQ multiplex PCR, and TCRdb kept only the in-frame ones, dropping some. The table has 300,000 to 350,000 clones, roughly 86% seen once. Sequencing was performed on peripheral blood, taken in a trial of Ad26.COV2.S vaccine versus placebo. Every receptor here comes from a person between 18 and 65 years old who received the Ad26.COV2.S COVID-19 vaccine or a placebo.

The chain is built from TRBV30 and TRBJ1-2; TRBD1 matches at 7 bases. Germline loops: CDR1 GTSNPN, CDR2 SVGIG (reference sequence). The CDR3 sequence is 13 residues long. The V segment lost 5 bases and the J segment 4 bases; nucleotides outside the gene matches: 7. The CDR3 here is CAWQTGSGYGYTF. DNA of the CDR3: TGTGCCTGGCAGACAGGGTCTGGCTATGGCTACACCTTC.

V gene TRBV7-2 combines with J gene TRBJ1-3; D gene unclear. The CDR3 contains 15 residues. From germline, CDR1 is SGHTA and CDR2 FQGNSA. Trimming stripped 2 bases from V and 4 bases from J, with 12 bases between. The CDR3 loop is CASSLNIPGGNTIYF. The DNA of the CDR3 is TGTGCCAGCAGCTTAAACATCCCTGGAGGAAACACCATATATTTT.

Note on this clone: This sample includes further DNA sequences coding for the same CDR3. CDR3 residues: CASSLQETQYF. In DNA, the CDR3 is TGTGCCAGCAGCCTTCAAGAGACCCAGTACTTC. The V gene is TRBV3-1 (or the pseudogene TRBV3-2), the J gene TRBJ2-5, with D unclear. V lost 4 bases to trimming and J lost 2 bases, with 2 bases between them. CDR1 is LGHDT and CDR2 is YNNKEL in the germline V gene (reference sequence). This CDR3 has 11 amino acids.

The chain has TRBV10-3 and TRBJ2-2; D gene ambiguous. This CDR3 is 17 amino acids long. The V and J ends lost 3 bases and 4 bases respectively, with 18 bases between them. The germline V gene encodes CDR1 ENHRY and CDR2 SYGVKD. Written as DNA, the CDR3 is TGTGCCATCAGTGATGGGTTGACCGGGCCGAGCACCGGGGAGCTGTTTTTT. It codes for CAISDGLTGPSTGELFF.

The chain combines TRBV9 with TRBJ2-1, with D perhaps matching TRBD2 (7 bases). Germline CDR1 is SGDLS and CDR2 is YYNGEE. With 3 bases removed from V and 6 bases from J, the gap between germline ends came to 16 bases. CDR3 length equals 15 residues. The CDR3 nucleotides read TGTGCCAGCAGCGAGGGGGGGACTTCTCCCAATGAGCAGTTCTTC. Its protein is CASSEGGTSPNEQFF.

The rearrangement uses TRBV6-2 or TRBV6-3 and TRBJ2-7, with D possibly matching TRBD2 (5 bases). Germline V lookup: CDR1 MNHEY, CDR2 SVGEGT. The CDR3 has 16 amino acids. V was clipped by 4 bases and J by 0 bases, with 16 bases between them. DNA of the CDR3: TGTGCCAGCAGTTCGGGGAGCACCATGTACTCCTACGAGCAGTACTTC. It codes for CASSSGSTMYSYEQYF.

The rearrangement uses TRBV27 and TRBJ2-1; 9 positions match TRBD1. The CDR3 is made up of 16 amino acids. The germline CDR1 and CDR2 sequences are MNHEY and SMNVEV (reference sequence). The V segment lost 7 bases and the J segment 8 bases; nucleotides outside the gene matches: 15. Written as DNA, the CDR3 is TGTGCCAGCATGGGGGACAGGGTCCATCCTAGAGATGAGCAGTTCTTC. This encodes CASMGDRVHPRDEQFF.

The genes are TRBV18 and TRBJ1-1, with D unresolved. Trimming left V 1 base short and J 4 bases short, with 7 bases between. CDR1 is KGHSH and CDR2 is LQKENI in the germline V gene. The CDR3 loop spans 13 amino acids. CDR3 coding DNA: TGTGCCAGCTCACCACGCCGAGCCACTGAAGCTTTCTTT. Its translation: CASSPRRATEAFF.

The rearrangement joins TRBV7-2 to TRBJ2-2; 9 bases fit TRBD1. CDR3 length equals 17 residues. Germline V gives CDR1 SGHTA, CDR2 FQGNSA. J was trimmed by 3 bases and V by 6 bases; bases with no gene match: 11. For the CDR3, the DNA is TGTGCCAGCAGGCCTCCTTGGGACAGGGCCTACACCGGGGAGCTGTTTTTT. It is translated as CASRPPWDRAYTGELFF.

The gene calls are TRBV7-2 and TRBJ2-1; D call uncertain. V was clipped by 5 bases and J by 4 bases, with 6 bases between them. The CDR3 extends over 12 amino acids. From germline, CDR1 is SGHTA and CDR2 FQGNSA. CDR3 in DNA: TGTGCCAGCAGCCGAGATTACAATGAGCAGTTCTTC. Translation: CASSRDYNEQFF. The full variable domain, completed using reference TRBV7-2 and TRBJ2-1, is GAGVSQSPSNKVTEKGKDVELRCDPISGHTALYWYRQSLGQGLEFLIYFQGNSAPDKSGLPSDRFSAERTGGSVSTLTIQRTQQEDSAVYLCASSRDYNEQFFGPGTRLTVL.

This clone was found a few times. The DNA of the CDR3 is TGTGCCAGCCGATTGAACAGGGAGGGAACTGAAGCTTTCTTT. This sequence encodes CASRLNREGTEAFF. This chain uses TRBV7-2 with TRBJ1-1; a weak D match, TRBD1 (6 bases). There are 14 residues in the CDR3. CDR1 and CDR2 from the germline V gene are SGHTA and FQGNSA. The V and J ends lost 8 bases and 5 bases respectively, with 18 bases between them.

This clone has only a few counts. This chain joins TRBV10-3 and TRBJ2-7, with a weak D call TRBD1 (5 bases). The CDR3 extends over 16 amino acids. The V and J ends lost 0 bases and 3 bases respectively, with 15 bases between them. Germline loops: CDR1 ENHRY, CDR2 SYGVKD. The CDR3 region has the DNA TGTGCCATCAGTGAGTCAGCAGGGCCCCGATTCTACGAGCAGTACTTC. Its translation is CAISESAGPRFYEQYF.

This clone was picked up one time. The rearrangement links TRBV4-1 to TRBJ2-7; 8 positions agree with TRBD1. Germline V gene data show CDR1 as MGHRA and CDR2 as YSYEKL. V lost 3 bases and J lost 4; bases outside the gene matches: 8. The CDR3 length is 15 residues. The CDR3 region has the DNA TGCGCCAGCAGCCACGATGGACAGGGAAGATACGAGCAGTACTTC. Translating it yields CASSHDGQGRYEQYF.

Turning to this clone: This sequence may be a read error, since a much larger clone differs from it by one base. This sample includes further DNA sequences coding for the same CDR3. The chain couples TRBV5-1 to TRBJ1-1; no firm D call. Germline values: CDR1 SGHRS, CDR2 YFSETQ. Between the trimmed V and J ends, which lost 2 bases and 5 bases, there was a span of 4 bases. This CDR3 is built from 11 residues. The CDR3 here is CASSFGTEAFF. CDR3 nucleotide sequence: TGCGCCAGCAGCTTTGGGACTGAAGCTTTCTTT.

V gene TRBV7-2 combines with J gene TRBJ1-5; D perhaps matches TRBD1 (6 bases). The V gene lost 1 base and the J gene lost 7 bases, with 14 bases spanning the gap. The CDR3 length is 15 residues. The germline V gene encodes CDR1 SGHTA and CDR2 FQGNSA. The CDR3 sequence is CASSLVKGVNQPQHF. The DNA of the CDR3 is TGTGCCAGCAGCTTAGTGAAGGGGGTCAACCAGCCCCAGCATTTT. The full variable domain, in which reference TRBV7-2 and TRBJ1-5 provide the parts outside the CDR3, is GAGVSQSPSNKVTEKGKDVELRCDPISGHTALYWYRQSLGQGLEFLIYFQGNSAPDKSGLPSDRFSAERTGGSVSTLTIQRTQQEDSAVYLCASSLVKGVNQPQHFGDGTRLSIL.

This rearrangement joins TRBV5-1 to TRBJ1-6; D possibly corresponds to TRBD1 (5 bases). Trimming took 0 bases from V and 4 from J, leaving 11 bases between them. CDR3 length equals 16 residues. The V gene's germline CDR1 is SGHRS and CDR2 YFSETQ. Here the CDR3 reads CASSLALEGYNSPLHF. The CDR3 DNA sequence: TGCGCCAGCAGCTTGGCCCTTGAGGGGTATAATTCACCCCTCCACTTT.

This sequence joins TRBV4-1 and TRBJ2-5; 7 nucleotides line up with TRBD2. Per germline, CDR1 MGHRA and CDR2 YSYEKL. CDR3 length: 13 amino acids. V shed 4 bases, J shed 7 bases, and the junction held 6 bases outside the gene matches. CDR3 in DNA: TGCGCCAGCAGCCCACAACCGGGAGGGACCCAGTACTTC. It specifies CASSPQPGGTQYF.

The chain couples TRBV6-5 to TRBJ2-7; 9 nucleotides line up with TRBD1. The V gene's germline CDR1 is MNHEY and CDR2 SVGAGI. This CDR3 contains 14 residues. The ends lost 6 bases at V and 3 bases at J; junction bases unmatched: 6. CDR3 sequence: CASRSTGGGYEQYF. The CDR3 DNA reads TGTGCCAGCAGGTCAACAGGGGGCGGCTACGAGCAGTACTTC.

The gene calls are TRBV19 and TRBJ1-1, with 7 nucleotides matching TRBD1. Germline V CDR1 and CDR2: LNHDA, SQIVND (reference sequence). This CDR3 region has 14 residues. V gave up 6 bases and J gave up 1 base; unmatched junction bases: 5. The chain's CDR3 is CASRQGTSNTEAFF. Here the CDR3 DNA reads TGTGCCAGTAGACAGGGGACCTCGAACACTGAAGCTTTCTTT.

The rearrangement links TRBV6-6 to TRBJ1-2, with D perhaps TRBD1 (5 bases). V lost 5 bases and J lost 6, with 16 bases in between. Germline V lookup: CDR1 MNHNY, CDR2 SVGAGI (reference sequence). The CDR3 contains 14 residues. In DNA, the CDR3 is TGTGCCAGCAGTCCGAGGGGCGATTACAATGGCTACACCTTC. Translation: CASSPRGDYNGYTF.

V gene TRBV18 combines with J gene TRBJ1-4; TRBD1 is a possible D gene (6 bases). Germline CDR1 reads KGHSH; CDR2 reads LQKENI. The length of the CDR3 is 15 residues. V lost 3 bases and J lost 8, with 16 bases in between. CDR3 sequence (DNA): TGTGCCAGCTCACCGTCACGGGACATAGGAGAAAAACTGTTTTTT. This codes for CASSPSRDIGEKLFF.

V usage is TRBV18 and J usage is TRBJ2-3, with unresolved D. CDR1 and CDR2 from the germline V gene are KGHSH and LQKENI. Trimming removed 3 bases from V and 5 bases from J, with 9 bases in between. CDR3 length: 13 amino acids. As DNA, the CDR3 is TGTGCCAGCTCACCGCTTTTGGAAGATACGCAGTATTTT. Residues: CASSPLLEDTQYF.

The chain couples TRBV7-2 to TRBJ1-2, with D possibly TRBD1 on 6 matching bases. The CDR3 loop spans 15 amino acids. CDR1 is SGHTA, CDR2 FQGNSA, per germline. Deletions cut 5 bases from V and 7 bases from J, with 20 bases between. Here the CDR3 reads CASSIGTKGVVGYTF. The CDR3 region has the DNA TGTGCCAGCAGCATAGGGACAAAGGGGGTGGTTGGCTACACCTTC. The whole variable domain, filled in from reference TRBV7-2 and TRBJ1-2, reads GAGVSQSPSNKVTEKGKDVELRCDPISGHTALYWYRQSLGQGLEFLIYFQGNSAPDKSGLPSDRFSAERTGGSVSTLTIQRTQQEDSAVYLCASSIGTKGVVGYTFGSGTRLTVV.

V and J are TRBV20-1 and TRBJ1-1, with 8 bases matching TRBD1. V trimming: 3 bases; J trimming: 5 bases; junction bases outside the gene matches: 11. This CDR3 contains 15 residues. Germline V lookup: CDR1 DFQATT, CDR2 SNEGSKA (reference sequence). This chain's CDR3 is CSASPRQGRGTEAFF. For the CDR3, the DNA is TGCAGTGCTAGTCCCCGACAGGGGAGGGGAACTGAAGCTTTCTTT.

The rearrangement joins TRBV5-4 to TRBJ1-3; weak D call: TRBD1 (5 bases). The germline gives CDR1 SGHNT, CDR2 YYREEE (reference sequence). The CDR3 covers 15 residues. Trimming stripped 3 bases from V and 0 bases from J, with 10 bases between. The CDR3 here is CASSSGTASGNTIYF. CDR3 sequence (DNA): TGTGCCAGCAGCTCCGGGACGGCCTCTGGAAACACCATATATTTT.

The chain employs TRBV30 and TRBJ2-2; a weak D match, TRBD1 (5 bases). CDR3 size: 14 residues. The germline V gene encodes CDR1 GTSNPN and CDR2 SVGIG (reference sequence). Deletions cut 8 bases from V and 3 bases from J, with 16 bases between. Here the CDR3 DNA reads TGTGCCCCCAGAAGGGGCTTATACACCGGGGAGCTGTTTTTT. As protein: CAPRRGLYTGELFF.

The CDR3 loop reads CASSLDLSGGTSTDTQYF. CDR3 bases: TGTGCCAGCAGCTTGGATCTTAGCGGGGGAACTAGCACAGATACGCAGTATTTT. This chain connects TRBV5-6 to TRBJ2-3; TRBD2 aligns across 9 bases. CDR1 SGHDT and CDR2 YYEEEE come from the germline V gene. CDR3 length: 18 residues. J was trimmed by 0 bases and V by 0 bases; bases with no gene match: 8.

V gene TRBV7-2 combines with J gene TRBJ2-1; D might be TRBD2 (5 bases). This CDR3 comprises 15 residues. Per the germline V gene, CDR1 is SGHTA and CDR2 is FQGNSA. V was trimmed by 5 bases and J by 8 bases, leaving 19 bases between them. CDR3 protein: CASSPLAGGLYEQFF. The CDR3 nucleotides read TGTGCCAGCAGCCCGCTCGCGGGTGGATTGTATGAGCAGTTCTTC. Based on the CDR3 plus reference TRBV7-2 and TRBJ2-1, the full variable domain is GAGVSQSPSNKVTEKGKDVELRCDPISGHTALYWYRQSLGQGLEFLIYFQGNSAPDKSGLPSDRFSAERTGGSVSTLTIQRTQQEDSAVYLCASSPLAGGLYEQFFGPGTRLTVL.

The chain joins TRBV5-6 to TRBJ1-6; tentative D call: TRBD1 (5 bases). The CDR3 covers 15 residues. V was trimmed by 2 bases and J by 6 bases, leaving 12 bases between them. Germline V gene lookup returns CDR1 SGHDT and CDR2 YYEEEE. The CDR3 here is CASSLDWQGNSPLHF. CDR3 nucleotides: TGTGCCAGCAGCTTAGATTGGCAGGGTAATTCACCCCTCCACTTT.

The chain recombines TRBV23-1 with TRBJ1-6; D unresolved. TRBV23-1 carries the ORF label, with uncertain function. CDR3 size: 14 residues. Trimming took 10 bases from V and 2 from J, leaving 12 bases between them. The CDR3 sequence is CATSVPPYNSPLHF. The CDR3 DNA sequence: TGCGCCACCTCAGTCCCACCCTATAATTCACCCCTCCACTTT.